This T cell receptor (beta chain) appears in the sequencing data of a study of beta chain features in type 1 diabetes. Study summary: Over all samples combined, some 99,000,000 sorted cells were examined. Broader study findings: The naive, central memory and Treg TCRB repertoires of patients appeared to be more similar to one another than those of healthy donors. Shortening of TCRB CDR3s, moderate but significant, appeared in all four CD4+ subsets of Type 1 diabetes patients.

What was sequenced were expressed TCRB transcripts, since all of the isolated RNA had been reverse transcribed. The data were produced by immunoSEQ multiplex PCR, yet TCRdb's version contains in-frame clones alone and is incomplete. The sample has some 150,000 clones; approximately 9.1% are singletons. This clone was counted between two and nine times. The antigen is undetermined. V was pared by 2 bases and J by 6 bases, with 14 bases between. This CDR3 contains 15 residues. Germline CDR1 MDHEN, CDR2 SYDVKM. One heparinised draw, averaging roughly 0.12 L, was taken per donor. CD4+ naive, central memory, regulatory and stem cell-like memory subsets were isolated by sorting on CD45RO/CCR7/CD25/CD127/CD95/CD27.

Sequenced: central memory CD4+ T cells from blood. This chain connects TRBV28 to TRBJ1-5, with a weak D call TRBD1 (5 bases). This clonotype originated in a woman aged 25 to 45 with type 1 diabetes. CDR3 sequence reads: CASSLGGVRGQPQHF. The CDR3 nucleotides read TGTGCCAGCAGTTTAGGAGGGGTAAGGGGTCAGCCCCAGCATTTT.